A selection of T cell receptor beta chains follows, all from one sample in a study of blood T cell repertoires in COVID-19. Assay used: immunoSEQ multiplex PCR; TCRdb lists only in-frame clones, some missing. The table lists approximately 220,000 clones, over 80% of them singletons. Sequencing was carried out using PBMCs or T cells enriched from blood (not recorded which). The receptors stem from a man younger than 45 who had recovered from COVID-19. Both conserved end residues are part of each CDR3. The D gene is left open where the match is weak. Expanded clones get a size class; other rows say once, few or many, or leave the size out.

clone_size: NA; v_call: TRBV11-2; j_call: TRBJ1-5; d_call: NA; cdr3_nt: TGTGCCAGCAGCTTTGGGGGGAAAAGCAATCAGCCCCAGCATTTT; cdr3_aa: CASSFGGKSNQPQHF
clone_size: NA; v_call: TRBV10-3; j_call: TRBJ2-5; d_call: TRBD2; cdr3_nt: TGTGCCATCAGTGAGTCGGGGGGGACTTTCCAAGAGACCCAGTACTTC; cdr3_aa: CAISESGGTFQETQYF
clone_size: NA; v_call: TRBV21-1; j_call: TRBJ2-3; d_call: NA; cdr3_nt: TGTGCCAGCAGCAAGGGGACAGTCAAGGCAGATACGCAGTATTTT; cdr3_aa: CASSKGTVKADTQYF
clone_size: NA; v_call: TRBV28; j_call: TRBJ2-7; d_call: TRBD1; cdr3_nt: TGTGCCAGCAGTCTGATGCCGGGACAGGGGGCCGAGCAGTACTTC; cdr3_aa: CASSLMPGQGAEQYF
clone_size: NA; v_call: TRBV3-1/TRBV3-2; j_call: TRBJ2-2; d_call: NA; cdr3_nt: TGTGCCAGCAGCCAAGCCAGGGACTACACCGGGGAGCTGTTTTTT; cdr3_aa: CASSQARDYTGELFF
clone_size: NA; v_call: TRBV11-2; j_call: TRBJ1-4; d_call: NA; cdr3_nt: TGTGCCAGCAGCTTAGTCCGGGGAGGCAATGAAAAACTGTTTTTT; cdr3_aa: CASSLVRGGNEKLFF
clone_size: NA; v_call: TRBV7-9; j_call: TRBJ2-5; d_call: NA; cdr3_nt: TGTGCCAGCAGCCTTAGCGGCCAAGAGACCCAGTACTTC; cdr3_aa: CASSLSGQETQYF
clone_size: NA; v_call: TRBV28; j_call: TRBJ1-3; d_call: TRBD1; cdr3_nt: TGTGCCAGCAGTCCCCAGGACAGGGGCTCTGGAAACACCATATATTTT; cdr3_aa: CASSPQDRGSGNTIYF
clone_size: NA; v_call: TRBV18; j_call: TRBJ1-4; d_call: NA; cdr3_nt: TGTGCCAGCTCACCACCTACAGGGTTCGATGAAAAACTGTTTTTT; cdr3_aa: CASSPPTGFDEKLFF
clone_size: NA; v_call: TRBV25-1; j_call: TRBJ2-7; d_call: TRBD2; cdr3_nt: TGTGCCAGCAGTGAACTTTTTGGGGCGGGAGGGTCCACCTACGAGCAGTACTTC; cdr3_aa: CASSELFGAGGSTYEQYF
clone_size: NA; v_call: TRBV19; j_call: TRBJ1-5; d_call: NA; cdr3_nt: TGTGCCAGTAGTATAGAATTAAGCAGGGCCGCCAATCAGCCCCAGCATTTT; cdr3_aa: CASSIELSRAANQPQHF
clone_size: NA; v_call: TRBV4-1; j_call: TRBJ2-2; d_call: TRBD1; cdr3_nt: TGCGCCAGCAGCCTACAGGGGGCCACCGGGGAGCTGTTTTTT; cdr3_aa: CASSLQGATGELFF
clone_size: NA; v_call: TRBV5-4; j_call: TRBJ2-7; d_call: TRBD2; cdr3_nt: TGTGCCAGCCGCGGACTAGCGGGAAAAGGCGAGCAGTACTTC; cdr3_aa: CASRGLAGKGEQYF
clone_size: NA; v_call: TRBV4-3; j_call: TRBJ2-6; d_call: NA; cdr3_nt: TGCGCCAGCAGCCAAGGCGCCGGGACTTCTGGGGCCAACGTCCTGACTTTC; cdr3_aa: CASSQGAGTSGANVLTF
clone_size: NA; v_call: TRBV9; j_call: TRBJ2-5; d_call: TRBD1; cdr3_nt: TGTGCCAGCAGCGCGGGACAGTGGTTTCAAGAGACCCAGTACTTC; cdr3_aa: CASSAGQWFQETQYF
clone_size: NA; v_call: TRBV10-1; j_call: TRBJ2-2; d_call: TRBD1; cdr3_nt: TGCGCCAGCAGTGAGTCCCGGAACCGACAGGGGGCTGTCGGGGAGCTGTTTTTT; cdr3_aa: CASSESRNRQGAVGELFF
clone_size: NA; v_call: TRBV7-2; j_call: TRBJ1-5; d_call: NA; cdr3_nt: TGTGCCAGCAGCTTCTACAGGGCGCGCAATCAGCCCCAGCATTTT; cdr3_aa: CASSFYRARNQPQHF
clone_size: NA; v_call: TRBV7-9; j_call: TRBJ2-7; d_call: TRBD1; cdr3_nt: TGTGCCAGCAGCGGACAGGGCTACGAGCAGTACTTC; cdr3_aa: CASSGQGYEQYF
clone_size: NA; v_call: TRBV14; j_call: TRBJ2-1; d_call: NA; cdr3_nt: TGTGCCAGCAGCCAAGTTGCGACAGGCTACAATGAGCAGTTCTTC; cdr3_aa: CASSQVATGYNEQFF
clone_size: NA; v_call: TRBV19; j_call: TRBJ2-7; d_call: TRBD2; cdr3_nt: TGTGCCAGTAGGATAGCGGGAGGGCCGGGGGAGCAGTACTTC; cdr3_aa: CASRIAGGPGEQYF
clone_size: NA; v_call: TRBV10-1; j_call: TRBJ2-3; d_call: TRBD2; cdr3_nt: TGCGCCAGCAGTGGAGTTAGCGGGGGGCTGGATACGCAGTATTTT; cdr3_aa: CASSGVSGGLDTQYF
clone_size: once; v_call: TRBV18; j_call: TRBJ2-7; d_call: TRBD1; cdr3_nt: TGTGCCAGCTCACCAGGGACAGTTGACTACGAGCAGTACTTC; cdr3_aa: CASSPGTVDYEQYF
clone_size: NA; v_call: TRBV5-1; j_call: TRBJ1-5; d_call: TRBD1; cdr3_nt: TGCGCCAGCAGCTTGGGACAGGGGGGCTCTAGCAATCAGCCCCAGCATTTT; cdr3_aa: CASSLGQGGSSNQPQHF
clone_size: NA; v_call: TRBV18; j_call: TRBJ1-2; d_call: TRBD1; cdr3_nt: TGTGCCAGCTCACAGTCAATACAGGGGAGTCGGGGCTATGGCTACACCTTC; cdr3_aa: CASSQSIQGSRGYGYTF
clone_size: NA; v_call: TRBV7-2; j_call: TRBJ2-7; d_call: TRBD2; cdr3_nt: TGTGCCAGCAGCATCGGACTAGCCTACGAGCAGTACTTC; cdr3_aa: CASSIGLAYEQYF
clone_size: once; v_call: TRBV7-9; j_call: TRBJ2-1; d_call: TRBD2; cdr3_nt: TGTGCCAGCAGTTTCGTGGGACTAGCGGGAGGGCGGAATGAGCAGTTCTTC; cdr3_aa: CASSFVGLAGGRNEQFF
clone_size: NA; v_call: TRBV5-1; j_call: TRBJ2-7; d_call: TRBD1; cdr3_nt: TGCGCCAGCAGCTGGGCCGGGACAGGGGGCGCGGGTGATGAGTTC; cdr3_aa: CASSWAGTGGAGDEF
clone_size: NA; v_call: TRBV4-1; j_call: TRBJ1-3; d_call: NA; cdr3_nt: TGCGCCAGCAGCCTGCTCGGGTCAGCTGGAAACACCATATATTTT; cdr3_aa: CASSLLGSAGNTIYF
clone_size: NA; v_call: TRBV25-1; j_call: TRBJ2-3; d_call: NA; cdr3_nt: TGTGCCAGCAGTGTGGCGGGAAGCACAGATACGCAGTATTTT; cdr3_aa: CASSVAGSTDTQYF
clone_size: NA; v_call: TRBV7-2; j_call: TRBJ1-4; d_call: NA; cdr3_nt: TGTGCCAGCAGCTTAAGGGAGGCCAGACCCTTGACGGGTAATGAAAAACTGTTTTTT; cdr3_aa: CASSLREARPLTGNEKLFF
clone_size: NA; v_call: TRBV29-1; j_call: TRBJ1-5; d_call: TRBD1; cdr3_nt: TGCAGCGTTGAAAGGGACAGGGGAATGTTCCCTCAGCCCCAGCATTTT; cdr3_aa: CSVERDRGMFPQPQHF
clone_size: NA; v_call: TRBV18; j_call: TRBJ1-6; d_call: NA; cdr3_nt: TGTGCCAGCTCACCCGGGGTTGCAGAAAATTCACCCCTCCACTTT; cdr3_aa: CASSPGVAENSPLHF
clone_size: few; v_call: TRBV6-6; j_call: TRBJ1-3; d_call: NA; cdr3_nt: TGTGCCAGCAGTCCGTCCTTCTCTGGAAACACCATATATTTT; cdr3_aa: CASSPSFSGNTIYF
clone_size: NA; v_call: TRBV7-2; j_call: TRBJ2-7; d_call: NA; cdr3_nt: TGTGCCAGCAGCTATACCGGGGGTAGCACCTACGAGCAGTACTTC; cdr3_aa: CASSYTGGSTYEQYF
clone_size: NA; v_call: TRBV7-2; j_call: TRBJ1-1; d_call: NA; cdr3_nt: TGTGCCAGCAGCTTAGATCCAGGAAACACTGAAGCTTTCTTT; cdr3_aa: CASSLDPGNTEAFF
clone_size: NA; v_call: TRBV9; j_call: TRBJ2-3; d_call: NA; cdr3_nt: TGTGCCAGCAGCGTAGACTGGAGAGATACGCAGTATTTT; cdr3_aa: CASSVDWRDTQYF
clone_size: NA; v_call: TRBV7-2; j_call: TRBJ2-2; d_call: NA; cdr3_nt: TGTGCCAGCAGCTTGGGGCGGTACGCGAACACCGGGGAGCTGTTTTTT; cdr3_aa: CASSLGRYANTGELFF
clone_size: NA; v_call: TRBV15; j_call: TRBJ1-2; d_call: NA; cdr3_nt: TGTGCCACCAGCAGATCGGGATTGGATTATGGCTACACCTTC; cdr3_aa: CATSRSGLDYGYTF
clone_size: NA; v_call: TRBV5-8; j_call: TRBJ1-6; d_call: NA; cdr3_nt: TGTGCCAGCAGCTTGGGACAGTTCTCCTATAATTCACCCCTCCACTTT; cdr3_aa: CASSLGQFSYNSPLHF
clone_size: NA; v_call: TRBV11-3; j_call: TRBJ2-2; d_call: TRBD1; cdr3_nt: TGTGCCAGCAGTGACAGGGACAACACCGGGGAGCTGTTTTTT; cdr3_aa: CASSDRDNTGELFF
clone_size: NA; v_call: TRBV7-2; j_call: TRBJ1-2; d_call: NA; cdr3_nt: TGTGCCAGCAGCTCAGCCGGGACTGGCTATAATGGCTACACCTTC; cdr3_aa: CASSSAGTGYNGYTF
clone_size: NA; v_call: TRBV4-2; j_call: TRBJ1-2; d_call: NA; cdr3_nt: TGTGCCAGCAGCCAGGGGCAAATCTATGGCTACACCTTC; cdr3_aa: CASSQGQIYGYTF
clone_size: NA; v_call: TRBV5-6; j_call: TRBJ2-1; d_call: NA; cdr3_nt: TGTGCCAGCAGCTTATACCAGGGGAATGAGCAGTTCTTC; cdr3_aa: CASSLYQGNEQFF
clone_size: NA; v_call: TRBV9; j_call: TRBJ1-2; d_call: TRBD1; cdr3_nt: TGTGCCAGCAGCGTATCCCACGGGGGACAGCACGGCTACACCTTC; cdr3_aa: CASSVSHGGQHGYTF
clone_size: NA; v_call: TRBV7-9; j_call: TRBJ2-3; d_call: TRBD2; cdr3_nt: TGTGCCAGCAGCTTAGGTACTGGATGGGCTAGCGGGAGTCGGGATACGCAGTATTTT; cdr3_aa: CASSLGTGWASGSRDTQYF
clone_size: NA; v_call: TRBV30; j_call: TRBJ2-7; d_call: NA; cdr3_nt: TGTGCCGCTAGGACTTGGAGGGCCTACGAGCAGTACTTC; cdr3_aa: CAARTWRAYEQYF
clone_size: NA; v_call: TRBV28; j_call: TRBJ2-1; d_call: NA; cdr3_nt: TGTGCCAGCATTCCGCCGGGGGTAGGGCGTCCCTACAATGAGCAGTTCTTC; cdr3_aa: CASIPPGVGRPYNEQFF
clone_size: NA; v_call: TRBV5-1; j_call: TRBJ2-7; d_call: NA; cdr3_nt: TGCGCCAGCAGCCTGGGACAGCCCGGGAGCTACGAGCAGTACTTC; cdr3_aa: CASSLGQPGSYEQYF
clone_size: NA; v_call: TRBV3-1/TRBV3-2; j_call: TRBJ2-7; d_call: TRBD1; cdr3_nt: TGTGCCAGCAGCCAGAACAGGGGACACTACGAGCAGTACTTC; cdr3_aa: CASSQNRGHYEQYF
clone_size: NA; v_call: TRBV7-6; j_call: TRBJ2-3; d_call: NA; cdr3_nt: TGTGCCAGCAGCTTTGCGGCATCAGACACAGATACGCAGTATTTT; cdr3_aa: CASSFAASDTDTQYF
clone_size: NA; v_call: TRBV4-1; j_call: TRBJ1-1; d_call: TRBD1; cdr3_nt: TGCGCCAGCAGCCAAGTTGGGACAGGCAACACTGAAGCTTTCTTT; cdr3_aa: CASSQVGTGNTEAFF
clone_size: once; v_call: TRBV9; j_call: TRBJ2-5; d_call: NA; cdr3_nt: TGTGCCAGCACGGGGGTACGGGAGACCCAGTACTTC; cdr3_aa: CASTGVRETQYF
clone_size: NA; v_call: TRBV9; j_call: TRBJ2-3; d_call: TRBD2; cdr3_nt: TGTGCCAGCAGCGTAGGAGCTGGCGGGGGGGCCGAAGATACGCAGTATTTT; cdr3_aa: CASSVGAGGGAEDTQYF
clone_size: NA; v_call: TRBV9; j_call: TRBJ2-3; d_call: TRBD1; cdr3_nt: TGTGCCAGCAGCATCTTCCGGGACAGGGGAACAGATACGCAGTATTTT; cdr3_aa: CASSIFRDRGTDTQYF
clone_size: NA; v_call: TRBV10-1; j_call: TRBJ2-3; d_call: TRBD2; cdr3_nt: TGCGCCAGCAGCCCTAGCGGGTGGACTTCAAACACAGATACGCAGTATTTT; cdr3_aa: CASSPSGWTSNTDTQYF
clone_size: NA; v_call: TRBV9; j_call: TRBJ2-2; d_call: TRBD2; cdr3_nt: TGTGCCAGCAGCGTTCTAGCGGGAGGTACCGGGGAGCTGTTTTTT; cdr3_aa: CASSVLAGGTGELFF